The 10 T cell receptor beta chains presented below share a single source sample, sequenced in a study of blood T cell repertoires in COVID-19. Assay: immunoSEQ multiplex PCR; the TCRdb copy retains only in-frame clones and omits some. The table lists about 400,000 clones, roughly 88% of them singletons. Sequenced: PBMCs or T cells enriched from blood (not recorded which). These receptors came from a woman in her thirties or forties with acute COVID-19.

The rearrangement links TRBV6-1 to TRBJ1-2; possible D gene TRBD1, 5 bases. The CDR3 totals 13 residues. The ends were cut back, 2 bases at V and 4 bases at J, with 8 bases in the middle. Germline CDR1 MNHNS, CDR2 SASEGT. Here the CDR3 reads CASSERTSYGYTF. CDR3 DNA sequence: TGTGCCAGCAGTGAAAGGACAAGCTATGGCTACACCTTC.

The chain links TRBV19 to TRBJ2-7; TRBD2 might be the D (6 bases). The CDR3 contains 14 residues. Germline lookup yields CDR1 LNHDA and CDR2 SQIVND (reference sequence). Deletions cut 3 bases from V and 3 bases from J, with 12 bases between. CDR3 sequence (DNA): TGTGCCAGTAGTATTTCGCGGGGAGACTACGAGCAGTACTTC. Protein: CASSISRGDYEQYF.

V is TRBV5-1 and J is TRBJ1-4; TRBD1 matches 8 bases. This CDR3 is 15 amino acids long. Germline loops: CDR1 SGHRS, CDR2 YFSETQ. V shed 4 bases and J 8 bases; nucleotides not matched to a gene: 10. The CDR3 sequence: CASSGTGTGGEKLFF. The CDR3 DNA sequence: TGCGCCAGCAGCGGGACCGGGACAGGAGGCGAAAAACTGTTTTTT.

V and J are TRBV12-3 or TRBV12-4 and TRBJ1-2; D remains unclear. The CDR3 extends over 13 amino acids. Trimming left V 3 bases short and J 4 bases short, with 9 bases between. The CDR3 DNA is TGTGCCAGCAGTTTCCAGGAAATCTATGGCTACACCTTC. Its translation is CASSFQEIYGYTF.

The chain employs TRBV27 and TRBJ1-1; D is perhaps TRBD1 (5 bases). V was clipped by 5 bases and J by 0 bases, with 16 bases between them. CDR1 MNHEY and CDR2 SMNVEV come from the germline V gene (reference sequence). The CDR3 is 16 amino acids. The DNA of the CDR3 is TGTGCCAGCAGTCCAAGAGACAGTTCCTTGAACACTGAAGCTTTCTTT. Residues: CASSPRDSSLNTEAFF.

This clone was detected only once. The rearrangement joins TRBV10-2 to TRBJ2-2, with 7 bases fitting TRBD1. After removal of 6 bases from V and 7 bases from J, the junction contained 5 bases not matched to a gene. This CDR3 region has 13 residues. From germline, CDR1 is WSHSY and CDR2 SAAADI. The DNA for the CDR3 is TGCGCCAGCAGAAATCAGGGGGTCGGGGAGCTGTTTTTT. The encoded protein is CASRNQGVGELFF.

The genes are TRBV20-1 and TRBJ2-4, with 7 bases matching TRBD1. V lost 3 bases and J lost 0; bases outside the gene matches: 8. Germline V lookup: CDR1 DFQATT, CDR2 SNEGSKA (reference sequence). The CDR3 length is 16 residues. The CDR3 DNA sequence: TGCAGTGCTAGTTTAGGGACAGCGCTAGCCAAAAACATTCAGTACTTC. It codes for CSASLGTALAKNIQYF.

As to this clone: Other DNA sequences in this specimen translate into the identical CDR3. This sequence joins TRBV7-9 and TRBJ1-1; TRBD1 agrees at 7 bases. This CDR3 region has 13 residues. CDR1 and CDR2 from the germline V gene are SEHNR and FQNEAQ (reference sequence). The V gene end was trimmed by 4 bases and the J gene end by 3 bases; junction bases not matched to a gene: 2. CDR3 nucleotide sequence: TGTGCCAGCAGCTCGGGACAGCACACTGAAGCTTTCTTT. It is translated as CASSSGQHTEAFF.

Comment on this clone: Other nucleotide sequences from this sample produce the same CDR3. V gene TRBV7-2 combines with J gene TRBJ1-1; D unclear. CDR1 is SGHTA, CDR2 FQGNSA, per germline. The CDR3 has 14 residues. V was pared by 3 bases and J by 4 bases, with 12 bases between. The CDR3 DNA reads TGTGCCAGCAGCTTGTCCGGCGGTGGCACTGAAGCTTTCTTT. Its translation: CASSLSGGGTEAFF. The full variable domain, in which reference TRBV7-2 and TRBJ1-1 provide the parts outside the CDR3, is GAGVSQSPSNKVTEKGKDVELRCDPISGHTALYWYRQSLGQGLEFLIYFQGNSAPDKSGLPSDRFSAERTGGSVSTLTIQRTQQEDSAVYLCASSLSGGGTEAFFGQGTRLTVV.

This clone has a single count. The DNA is left out, because the CDR3 cannot be placed on it with certainty; the CDR3 is given as TCRdb lists it. The J gene is TRBJ2-5, the V gene TRBV5-1; the table's D gene call, TRBD1, was not cross checked with the DNA. Ends included, the CDR3 has 16 residues. The germline gives CDR1 SGHRS, CDR2 YFSETQ. The CDR3 is CASSFGPGGLGETQYF.